What follows is one T cell receptor (beta chain) and its context. Its antigen is still unknown. Germline V lookup: CDR1 SGHTA, CDR2 FQGNSA. V lost 5 bases and J lost 4; bases outside the gene matches: 10. The CDR3 spans 15 residues. The data were taken from a study of shared clonotypes between healthy human individuals. Overall study: Aged between 18 and 49, the donors were two women and three men.

Profiling relied on immunoSEQ multiplex PCR, and the TCRdb table lists in-frame clones only, not all of them. The sample lists 1,500,000 or so clones, about 98.5% occurring once. Notes on the study in general: Against clonotypes common to all four donors, non-shared ones had lower generation probabilities.

V and J are TRBV7-2 and TRBJ2-7; 8 bases fit TRBD1. This sequence originates from a man younger than 45 in good health. The sequencing input was naive CD4+ T cells sorted from blood. As for subset: CD45RA+ positively selected. The CDR3 here is CASSGRGRLTYEQYF. The CDR3 DNA reads as TGTGCCAGCAGCGGCAGGGGGCGCCTTACGTACGAGCAGTACTTC.